This T cell receptor beta chain was recovered during a study of blood T cell repertoires in COVID-19. Study in general: COVID-19 samples collected from the United States, Italy and Spain covered acute and convalescent phases.

Germline V CDR1 and CDR2: SGHAT, FQNNGV. The CDR3 contains 13 residues. Trimming cost V 7 bases and J 1 base, with 10 bases left between them. Sequenced by immunoSEQ multiplex PCR; TCRdb stores in-frame clones only, minus some. The sample shows about 250,000 clones, about 89% of them seen only once. The source material was peripheral blood. This receptor was obtained from an older woman who had recovered from COVID-19. The J gene is TRBJ1-2, the V gene TRBV11-2; D unclear. This chain's CDR3 is CASIGELNYGYTF. The CDR3 nucleotides are TGTGCCAGCATTGGAGAACTTAACTATGGCTACACCTTC.